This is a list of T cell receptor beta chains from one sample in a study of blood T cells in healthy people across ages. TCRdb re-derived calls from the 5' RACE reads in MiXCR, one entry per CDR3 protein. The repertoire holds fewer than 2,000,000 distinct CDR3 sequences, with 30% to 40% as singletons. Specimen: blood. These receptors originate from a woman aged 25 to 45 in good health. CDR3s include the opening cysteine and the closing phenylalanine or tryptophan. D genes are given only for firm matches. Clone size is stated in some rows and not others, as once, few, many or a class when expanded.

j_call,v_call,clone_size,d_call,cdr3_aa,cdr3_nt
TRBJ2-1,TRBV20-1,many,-,CSASRWETNEQFF,TGCAGTGCTAGTAGGTGGGAAACCAATGAGCAGTTCTTC
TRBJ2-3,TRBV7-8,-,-,CASSFRGFTDTQYF,TGTGCCAGCAGTTTCCGGGGGTTCACAGATACGCAGTATTTT
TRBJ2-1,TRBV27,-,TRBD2,CASISWTSGSWEQFF,TGTGCCAGCATTTCTTGGACTAGCGGGAGCTGGGAGCAGTTCTTC
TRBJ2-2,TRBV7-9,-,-,CASLWGRNTGELFF,TGTGCCAGCTTGTGGGGCCGGAACACCGGGGAGCTGTTTTTT
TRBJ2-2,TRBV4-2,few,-,CASSQGVSGSNTGELFF,TGTGCCAGCAGCCAAGGGGTTAGCGGATCGAACACCGGGGAGCTGTTTTTT
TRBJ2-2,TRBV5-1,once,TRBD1,CASSQAGTDNTGELFF,TGCGCCAGCAGCCAGGCCGGGACAGATAACACCGGGGAGCTGTTTTTT
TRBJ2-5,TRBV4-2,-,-,CASSPPSGAETQYF,TGTGCCAGCAGCCCCCCTTCCGGGGCCGAGACCCAGTACTTC
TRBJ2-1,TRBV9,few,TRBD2,CASSVAGGPHNEQFF,TGTGCCAGCAGCGTAGCGGGAGGCCCCCACAATGAGCAGTTCTTC
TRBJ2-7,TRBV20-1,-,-,CSARVDRTPLSYEQYF,TGCAGTGCTAGGGTAGATAGGACACCCCTCTCCTACGAGCAGTACTTC
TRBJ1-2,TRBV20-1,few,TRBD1,CSAVRTGGDYGYTF,TGCAGTGCTGTGCGCACAGGGGGGGACTATGGCTACACCTTC
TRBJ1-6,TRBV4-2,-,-,CASSHPYGGLGTLHF,TGTGCCAGCAGCCACCCTTATGGGGGTTTGGGAACCCTCCACTTT
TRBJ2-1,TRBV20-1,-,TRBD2,CSAQTSGGSFGYNEQFF,TGCAGTGCCCAGACTAGCGGGGGGTCGTTTGGCTACAATGAGCAGTTCTTC
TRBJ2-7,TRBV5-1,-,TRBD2,CASSFTLPGPGGEQYF,TGCGCCAGCAGCTTTACACTACCGGGACCGGGGGGCGAGCAGTACTTC
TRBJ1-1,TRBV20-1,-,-,CSAPSGGTEAFF,TGCAGTGCACCCAGTGGGGGGACTGAAGCTTTCTTT
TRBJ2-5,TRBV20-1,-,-,CSASEGETQYF,TGCAGTGCTAGTGAGGGGGAGACCCAGTACTTC
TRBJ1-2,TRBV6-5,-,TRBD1,CASWDLRGFEYGYTF,TGTGCCAGCTGGGACCTCAGGGGGTTCGAGTATGGCTACACCTTC
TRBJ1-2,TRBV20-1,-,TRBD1,CSASTTDRGVYGYTF,TGCAGTGCTAGTACAACGGACAGGGGAGTCTATGGCTACACCTTC
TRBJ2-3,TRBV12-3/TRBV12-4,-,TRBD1,CASSGTGSADTEYF,TGTGCCAGCAGTGGGACAGGTAGCGCTGATACGGAGTATTTT
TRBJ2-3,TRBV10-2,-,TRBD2,CASSESRDVWREGRDTQYF,TGCGCCAGCAGTGAGTCGAGGGACGTATGGCGGGAGGGCCGGGATACGCAGTATTTT
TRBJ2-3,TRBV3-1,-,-,CTSSQRGVRGGADTQYF,TGTACCAGCAGCCAACGAGGAGTAAGGGGAGGCGCAGATACGCAGTATTTT
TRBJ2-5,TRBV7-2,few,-,CASSLARTETQYF,TGTGCCAGCAGCTTAGCCCGAACGGAGACCCAGTACTTC
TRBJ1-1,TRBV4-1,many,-,CASSQASGVRAEAFF,TGCGCCAGCAGCCAAGCCTCCGGGGTTCGCGCTGAAGCTTTCTTT
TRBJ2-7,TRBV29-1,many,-,CSVSPDSTYEQYF,TGCAGCGTCAGCCCCGACTCTACCTACGAGCAGTACTTC
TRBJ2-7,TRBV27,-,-,CASSPEAGEGFEQYF,TGTGCCAGCAGTCCAGAGGCAGGGGAGGGTTTCGAGCAGTACTTC
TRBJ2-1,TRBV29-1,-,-,CSVRLAPSYNEQFF,TGCAGCGTGCGGCTAGCGCCGTCCTACAATGAGCAGTTCTTC
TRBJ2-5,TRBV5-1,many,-,CASSLGVIDGGRPKETQYF,TGCGCCAGCAGCTTGGGCGTCATCGACGGGGGTCGCCCAAAAGAGACCCAGTACTTC
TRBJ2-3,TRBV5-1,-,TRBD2,CVSSLLAGGTDTQYF,TGCGTCAGCAGCTTGCTAGCGGGAGGGACAGATACGCAGTATTTT
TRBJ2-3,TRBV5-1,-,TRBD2,CASSPSLAGGADTQYF,TGCGCCAGCAGCCCTTCACTAGCGGGAGGCGCAGATACGCAGTATTTT
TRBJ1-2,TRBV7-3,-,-,CASSFPGSLHPYGYTF,TGTGCCAGCAGCTTTCCGGGTAGCTTGCACCCCTATGGCTACACCTTC
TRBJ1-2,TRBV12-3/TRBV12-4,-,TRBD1,CASSLETGVNYGYTF,TGTGCCAGCAGTTTAGAGACAGGGGTTAACTATGGCTACACCTTC
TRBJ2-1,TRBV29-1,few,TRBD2,CSVGSSASGYNEQFF,TGCAGCGTTGGGTCTTCGGCTAGCGGTTACAATGAGCAGTTCTTC
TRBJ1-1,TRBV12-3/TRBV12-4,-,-,CASETTGWAEAFF,TGTGCCAGCGAGACTACAGGTTGGGCTGAAGCTTTCTTT
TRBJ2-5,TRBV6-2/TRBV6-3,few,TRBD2,CAVGLGKTQYF,TGTGCCGTTGGACTAGGGAAGACCCAGTACTTC
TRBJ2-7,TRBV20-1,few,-,CSTRKTWELYEQYF,TGCAGTACTAGGAAGACCTGGGAGCTATACGAGCAGTACTTC
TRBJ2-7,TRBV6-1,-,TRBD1,CASSDYFGQGTYEQYF,TGTGCCAGCAGTGATTACTTCGGACAGGGAACCTACGAGCAGTACTTC
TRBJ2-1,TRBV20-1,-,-,CSARDLRENEHEQFF,TGCAGTGCTAGAGATCTTCGGGAGAATGAGCATGAGCAGTTCTTC